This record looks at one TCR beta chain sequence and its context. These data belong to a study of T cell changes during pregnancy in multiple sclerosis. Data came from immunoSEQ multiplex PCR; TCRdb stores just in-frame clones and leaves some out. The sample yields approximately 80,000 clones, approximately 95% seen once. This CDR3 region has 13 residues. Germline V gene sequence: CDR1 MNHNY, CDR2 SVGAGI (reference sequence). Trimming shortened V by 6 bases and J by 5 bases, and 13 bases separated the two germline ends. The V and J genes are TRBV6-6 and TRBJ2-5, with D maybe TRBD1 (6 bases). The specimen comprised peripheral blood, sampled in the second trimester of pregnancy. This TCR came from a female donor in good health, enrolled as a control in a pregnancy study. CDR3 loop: CASSRGGVETQYF. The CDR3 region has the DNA TGTGCCAGCAGCCGAGGGGGAGTGGAGACCCAGTACTTC.